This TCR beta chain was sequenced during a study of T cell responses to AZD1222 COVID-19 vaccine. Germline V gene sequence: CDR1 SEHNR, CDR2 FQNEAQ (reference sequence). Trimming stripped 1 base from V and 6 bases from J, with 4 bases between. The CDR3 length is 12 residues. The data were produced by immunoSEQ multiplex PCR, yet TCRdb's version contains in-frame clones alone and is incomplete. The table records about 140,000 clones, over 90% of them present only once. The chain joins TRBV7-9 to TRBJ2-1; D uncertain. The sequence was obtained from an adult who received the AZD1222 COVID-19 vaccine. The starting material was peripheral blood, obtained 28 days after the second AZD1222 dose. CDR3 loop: CASSLVGNEQFF. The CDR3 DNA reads TGTGCCAGCAGCTTAGTGGGCAATGAGCAGTTCTTC.